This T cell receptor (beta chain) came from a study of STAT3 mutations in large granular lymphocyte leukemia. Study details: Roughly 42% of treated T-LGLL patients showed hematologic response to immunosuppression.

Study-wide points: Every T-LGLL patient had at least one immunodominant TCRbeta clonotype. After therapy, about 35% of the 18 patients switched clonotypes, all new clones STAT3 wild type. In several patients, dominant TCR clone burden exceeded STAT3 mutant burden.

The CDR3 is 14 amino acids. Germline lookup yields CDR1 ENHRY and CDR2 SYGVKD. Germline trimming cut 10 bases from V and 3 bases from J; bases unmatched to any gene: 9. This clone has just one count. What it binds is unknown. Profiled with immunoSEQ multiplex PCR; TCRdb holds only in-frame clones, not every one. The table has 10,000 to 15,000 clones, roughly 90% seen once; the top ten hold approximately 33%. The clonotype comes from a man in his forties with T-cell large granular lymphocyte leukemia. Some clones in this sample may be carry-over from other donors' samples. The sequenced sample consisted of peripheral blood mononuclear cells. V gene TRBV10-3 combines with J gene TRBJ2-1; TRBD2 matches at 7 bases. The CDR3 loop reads CATGSGGDYNEQFF. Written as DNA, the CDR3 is TGTGCCACCGGGAGTGGGGGGGACTACAATGAGCAGTTCTTC.